Ten or more counts support the clone carrying this TCR beta chain. Antigen unknown. The data originate from a study of T cells after yellow fever vaccination. Study findings and constraints: Once the booster was given, most primary-vaccination clones reappeared, at just over 95% for CD4 and approximately 88% for CD8. Overall, a small share of clonotypes was seen in both CD4 and CD8 compartments.

5'RACE template switching generated TCR cDNA, adding a universal primer site and UMIs. TCRdb recomputed calls from the 5' RACE reads with MiXCR, one row per CDR3 protein. The sample lists more than 300,000 distinct CDR3 sequences, 3.5% to 5% occurring once. The V gene's germline CDR1 is SGHDN and CDR2 FVKESK. With 2 bases removed from V and 1 base from J, the gap between germline ends came to 11 bases. CDR3 size: 15 residues. The chain uses TRBV14 and TRBJ1-1; D unclear. The source of this sequence is a man younger than 30 who received the YFV17D yellow fever vaccine. Source: PBMCs, taken 15 days after the yellow fever booster vaccination. The CDR3 bases are TGTGCCAGCAGCCAACGACCGATATGGAACACTGAAGCTTTCTTT. It is translated as CASSQRPIWNTEAFF.